The 10 T cell receptor beta chains reported below all come from one sample, sequenced in a study of CXCR3-negative and CXCR3-positive naive CD8 T cells. Overall study results and limits: In CXCR3-positive naive cells, the TRB CDR3s were more hydrophobic than in CXCR3-negative naive cells.

Libraries were UMI-labeled 5' RACE TRB cDNA. TCRdb reprocessed the 5' RACE reads and stores each CDR3 protein as one record, lacking DNA. Its listing shows approximately 120,000 distinct CDR3 sequences. Their specific antigens are unknown. The sequencing sample was made of naive CXCR3+ CD8+ T cells from blood. Subset specified: CD45RO-CCR7+CD27+CD95- naive CD8+ T cells expressing CXCR3 (TNR3+). The receptors here all came from a human donor in good health. Some clones in this sample may be carry-over from other donors' samples.

J is TRBJ2-3 and V is TRBV9; as DNA is missing, the TRBD2 call by TCRdb cannot be tested. Germline CDR1 and CDR2: SGDLS and YYNGEE. This CDR3 has 16 residues. The CDR3 sequence is CASSVRLAGITDTQYF.

The chain has TRBV20-1 and TRBJ2-1; TCRdb reports TRBD1, a call that lacks DNA to check it against. The CDR3 length is 15 residues. Per the germline V gene, CDR1 is DFQATT and CDR2 is SNEGSKA (reference sequence). The CDR3 spells CSARDFSGGYNEQFF.

The rearrangement uses TRBV12-3 or TRBV12-4 and TRBJ2-3; TCRdb outputs TRBD2, but without DNA this stays unchecked. There are 16 residues in the CDR3. CDR3 in amino acids: CASSLVLAGSTDTQYF.

The V and J genes are TRBV20-1 and TRBJ2-3; checking the TCRdb D call of TRBD2 is not possible without DNA. Germline V gives CDR1 DFQATT, CDR2 SNEGSKA (reference sequence). This CDR3 spans 15 amino acids. This chain's CDR3 is CSARDMGTTTDTQYF.

The chain is built from TRBV25-1 and TRBJ1-6; the TCRdb D gene call, TRBD1, has no DNA to confirm it. Per germline, CDR1 MGHDK and CDR2 SYGVNS. The CDR3 sequence is 16 residues long. The chain's CDR3 is CASSDRGFSYNSPLHF.

The V call is TRBV5-1, the J call TRBJ2-2. The CDR3 spans 13 residues. Germline V lookup: CDR1 SGHRS, CDR2 YFSETQ. This CDR3 reads CASSLALTGELFF.

The rearrangement uses TRBV27 and TRBJ2-1; with no DNA, the TCRdb D assignment of TRBD1 cannot be verified. CDR1 is MNHEY, CDR2 SMNVEV, per germline (reference sequence). The CDR3 extends over 15 amino acids. The CDR3 reads CASSPTGGEYNEQFF.

The rearrangement links TRBV5-1 to TRBJ2-7. The CDR3 is 15 residues long. Germline V gene lookup returns CDR1 SGHRS and CDR2 YFSETQ. The CDR3 protein is CASSLERNPSYEQYF.

J is TRBJ2-5 and V is TRBV7-8; as DNA is missing, the TRBD1 call by TCRdb cannot be tested. Germline CDR1 SGHVS, CDR2 FQNEAQ. This CDR3 is built from 15 residues. CDR3 sequence reads: CASSHDRGAQETQYF.

The chain is built from TRBV29-1 and TRBJ2-1; TCRdb indicates TRBD1, and absent DNA this call remains unverified. Per the germline V gene, CDR1 is SQVTM and CDR2 is ANQGSEA. The CDR3 contains 17 residues. The CDR3 spells CSVEGGRAGGTFNEQFF.